This T cell receptor beta chain came from a study of T cell clones after liver transplantation. The overall study: TCRbeta sequencing after a pre-transplant mixed lymphocyte reaction identified graft-donor-reactive clones, later tracked in post-transplant blood. Apart from a few HCV-positive recipients, transplants were for non-autoimmune, non-viral reasons. Whole-study findings and limits: A larger donor-reactive than third-party decline suggested partial antigen-specific deletion.

V was clipped by 6 bases and J by 1 base, with 12 bases between them. Germline CDR1 SNHLY, CDR2 FYNNEI. The CDR3 covers 14 residues. This clone was counted a few times. Its antigen remains unknown. Using immunoSEQ multiplex PCR, the repertoire was profiled, and TCRdb retains in-frame clones only, with some absent. This table holds 20,000 to 30,000 clones, approximately 71% found once. The receptor's source is a human donor who received a liver transplant. J is TRBJ1-1 and V is TRBV2; D is possibly TRBD1 (5 bases). The sequenced sample was CD4+ T cells from blood, obtained before liver transplant. CDR3 in amino acids: CASRMGHSNTEAFF. The DNA of the CDR3 is TGTGCCAGCAGGATGGGGCACTCGAACACTGAAGCTTTCTTT.